The 10 T cell receptor beta chains in this list originate from one sample, sequenced in a study of T cell responses to AZD1222 COVID-19 vaccine. TCRdb's copy holds only in-frame clones and misses some; the assay was immunoSEQ multiplex PCR. The sample records under 150,000 clones, roughly 90% being singletons. This sample comprised peripheral blood, obtained on day 0 of AZD1222 vaccination. The receptors come from an adult in good health.

J is TRBJ2-1 and V is TRBV3-1 (or the pseudogene TRBV3-2); TRBD1 is a possible D gene (5 bases). V lost 1 base and J lost 5, with 15 bases in between. This CDR3 comprises 16 residues. From germline, CDR1 is LGHDT and CDR2 YNNKEL (reference sequence). CDR3 DNA sequence: TGTGCCAGCAGCCAAGCTTTAGGGGCAGGAGACAATGAGCAGTTCTTC. Its protein is CASSQALGAGDNEQFF.

This rearrangement joins TRBV27 to TRBJ1-1; D unresolved. With 0 bases removed from V and 8 bases from J, the gap between germline ends came to 10 bases. Germline V gene sequence: CDR1 MNHEY, CDR2 SMNVEV (reference sequence). This CDR3 spans 13 amino acids. This CDR3 reads CASSLSRLTEAFF. CDR3 in DNA: TGTGCCAGCAGTTTATCGAGGTTGACGGAAGCTTTCTTT.

CDR3 DNA: TGCGCCAGCAGGCCGACAACTAATGAAAAACTGTTTTTT. Its translation: CASRPTTNEKLFF. The chain has TRBV5-1 and TRBJ1-4; no reliable D call. The ends were cut back, 5 bases at V and 0 bases at J, with 5 bases in the middle. Per the germline V gene, CDR1 is SGHRS and CDR2 is YFSETQ. This CDR3 comprises 13 residues.

CDR3 DNA sequence: TGTGCCAGCAGTGATCCAAACAGGGGGTATGGCTACACCTTC. It encodes CASSDPNRGYGYTF. The V and J genes are TRBV2 and TRBJ1-2, with 8 bases matching TRBD1. The V segment lost 3 bases and the J segment 5 bases; nucleotides outside the gene matches: 5. Germline CDR1 is SNHLY and CDR2 is FYNNEI. The CDR3 runs to 14 residues.

V gene TRBV29-1 combines with J gene TRBJ2-3, with D maybe TRBD2 (5 bases). Germline V gene data show CDR1 as SQVTM and CDR2 as ANQGSEA. Deletions cut 3 bases from V and 3 bases from J, with 13 bases between. There are 14 residues in the CDR3. The CDR3 is CSVEVGDGTDTQYF. CDR3 DNA sequence: TGCAGCGTTGAGGTCGGGGATGGTACAGATACGCAGTATTTT.

This sequence joins TRBV6-5 and TRBJ2-1; perhaps TRBD2 as D (6 bases). Per germline, CDR1 MNHEY and CDR2 SVGAGI. The CDR3 runs to 14 residues. Trimming took off 10 bases at V and 0 bases at J, with 13 bases between the two ends. As DNA, the CDR3 is TGTGCCACGTGGGACTTGAGCTCCTACAATGAGCAGTTCTTC. Encoded protein: CATWDLSSYNEQFF.

This chain links TRBV3-1 (or the pseudogene TRBV3-2) with TRBJ1-1; a weak D match, TRBD1 (5 bases). The CDR3 runs to 14 residues. V dropped 4 bases and J dropped 6 bases, with 15 bases sitting between them. Germline V gene sequence: CDR1 LGHDT, CDR2 YNNKEL (reference sequence). The CDR3 spells CASSPRDGESEAFF. The CDR3 DNA reads as TGTGCCAGCAGCCCCCGGGACGGGGAGTCTGAAGCTTTCTTT.

V and J are TRBV28 and TRBJ2-6, with no clear D. Germline CDR1 reads MDHEN; CDR2 reads SYDVKM. The CDR3 spans 19 residues. Trimming stripped 5 bases from V and 0 bases from J, with 20 bases between. The CDR3 coding sequence is TGTGCCAGCAGTCCCCATTGGAGACTTATCCTCTCTGGGGCCAACGTCCTGACTTTC. Translating gives CASSPHWRLILSGANVLTF.

This chain links TRBV24-1 with TRBJ2-5; D is perhaps TRBD1 (6 bases). Germline V gives CDR1 KGHDR, CDR2 SFDVKD. V was cut by 6 bases and J by 8 bases, with 9 bases left in between. The CDR3 consists of 11 residues. The CDR3, as DNA: TGTGCCACCAGTTTACAGGGAACCCAGTACTTC. This gives the protein CATSLQGTQYF.

The rearrangement links TRBV25-1 to TRBJ2-7, with D tentatively TRBD1 (6 bases). Trimming removed 4 bases at V and 12 bases at J, with 13 bases between. From germline, CDR1 is MGHDK and CDR2 SYGVNS. There are 11 residues in the CDR3. The DNA for the CDR3 is TGTGCCAGCAGTGGCTACAGGGTGCTGTACTTC. Its protein is CASSGYRVLYF.